This TCR beta chain was sequenced for a study of blood T cell repertoires in COVID-19. This clone occurred once. Looked up from germline, CDR1 is MNHEY and CDR2 is SVGAGI. This CDR3 has 14 residues. J lost 4 bases, V lost 4 bases, and 1 base had no gene match. The assay was immunoSEQ multiplex PCR, and TCRdb's table has in-frame clones only and misses some. The sample lists tens of thousands of clones, roughly 91% occurring once. V and J are TRBV6-5 and TRBJ2-3; 11 positions agree with TRBD1. The TCR originated in a man aged 50 to 59 with COVID-19, enrolled during active disease. The sample taken for sequencing was peripheral blood. CDR3 residues: CASSWDRGADTQYF. The CDR3 DNA is TGTGCCAGCAGTTGGGACAGGGGGGCAGATACGCAGTATTTT.